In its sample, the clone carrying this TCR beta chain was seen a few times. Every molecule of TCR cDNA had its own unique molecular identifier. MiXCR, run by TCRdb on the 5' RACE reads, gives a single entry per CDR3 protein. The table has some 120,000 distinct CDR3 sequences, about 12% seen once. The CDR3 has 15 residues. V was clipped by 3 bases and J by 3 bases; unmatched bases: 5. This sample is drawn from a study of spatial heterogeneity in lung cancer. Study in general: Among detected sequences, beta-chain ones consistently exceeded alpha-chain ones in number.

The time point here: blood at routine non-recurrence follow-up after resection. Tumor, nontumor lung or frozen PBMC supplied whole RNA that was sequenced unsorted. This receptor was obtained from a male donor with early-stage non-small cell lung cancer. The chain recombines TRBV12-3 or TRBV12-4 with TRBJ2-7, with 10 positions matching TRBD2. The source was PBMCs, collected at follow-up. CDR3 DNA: TGTGCCAGCAGTTTCTCTAGCGGGGGTTACTACGAGCAGTACTTC. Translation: CASSFSSGGYYEQYF.